These 32 T cell receptor beta chains were all obtained from the same sample, sequenced in a study of blood T cell repertoires in COVID-19. This table comes from immunoSEQ multiplex PCR, and its TCRdb copy is limited to in-frame clones, with some not included. The table includes some 170,000 clones, around 85% detected once. The source material was PBMCs or T cells enriched from blood (not recorded which). The receptors stem from a man aged 40-49 years who had recovered from COVID-19.

The chain links TRBV15 to TRBJ2-2; D possibly corresponds to TRBD2 (5 bases). Trimming left V 0 bases short and J 1 base short, with 9 bases between. The CDR3 runs to 16 residues. Germline-derived CDR1 and CDR2 are LNHNV and YYDKDF (reference sequence). For the CDR3, the DNA is TGTGCCACCAGCAGAGACGGGGTAGTGAACACCGGGGAGCTGTTTTTT. Its translation: CATSRDGVVNTGELFF.

The chain joins TRBV27 to TRBJ2-1, with D maybe TRBD1 (6 bases). Germline values: CDR1 MNHEY, CDR2 SMNVEV (reference sequence). Trimming cost V 6 bases and J 4 bases, with 13 bases left between them. The CDR3 has 14 amino acids. Here the CDR3 reads CASRNLGTYNEQFF. For the CDR3, the DNA is TGTGCCAGCAGGAATTTGGGGACATACAATGAGCAGTTCTTC.

This clone was seen just once. This CDR3 reads CASSLTGGASGNTIYF. In DNA, the CDR3 is TGTGCCAGCAGCCTAACAGGGGGCGCGTCTGGAAACACCATATATTTT. The V gene is TRBV7-9, the J gene TRBJ1-3; TRBD1 agrees at 9 bases. With V trimmed by 5 bases and J by 1 base, 6 bases remained unmatched. The length of the CDR3 is 16 residues. CDR1 and CDR2 (germline): SEHNR, FQNEAQ (reference sequence).

The chain carries TRBV4-1 and TRBJ1-5; 9 positions match TRBD1. The CDR3 has 14 amino acids. After removal of 4 bases from V and 5 bases from J, the junction contained 3 bases not matched to a gene. Per germline, CDR1 MGHRA and CDR2 YSYEKL. Here the CDR3 reads CASSRQGEDQPQHF. CDR3 in DNA: TGCGCCAGCAGCCGACAGGGGGAGGATCAGCCCCAGCATTTT.

The chain uses TRBV7-6 and TRBJ2-7; a weak D match, TRBD1 (5 bases). The CDR3 contains 15 residues. Germline CDR1 reads SGHVS; CDR2 reads FNYEAQ. Between the trimmed V and J ends, which lost 7 bases and 3 bases, there was a span of 19 bases. CDR3 sequence (DNA): TGTGCCAGCACCCCGAGTCAGGGCCCCATCTACGAGCAGTACTTC. Protein product: CASTPSQGPIYEQYF.

The chain carries TRBV29-1 and TRBJ1-2, with TRBD1 matching 8 bases. Germline CDR1 SQVTM, CDR2 ANQGSEA. This CDR3 is 12 amino acids long. V lost 6 bases, J lost 8 bases, and 8 bases stayed unmatched. CDR3: CSVGQGWEGYTF. DNA for the CDR3: TGCAGCGTCGGACAGGGATGGGAGGGCTACACCTTC.

The V gene is TRBV5-1, the J gene TRBJ2-1; the match to TRBD1 covers 11 bases. This CDR3 comprises 14 residues. Germline CDR1 is SGHRS and CDR2 is YFSETQ. V dropped 4 bases and J dropped 6; count of bases not matched to a gene: 3. The CDR3 sequence: CASSPGTGGNEQFF. CDR3 coding DNA: TGCGCCAGCAGCCCAGGGACAGGGGGCAATGAGCAGTTCTTC.

The chain recombines TRBV28 with TRBJ2-5; the match to TRBD2 covers 8 bases. Germline trimming cut 2 bases from V and 4 bases from J; bases unmatched to any gene: 6. Germline-derived CDR1 and CDR2 are MDHEN and SYDVKM. The CDR3 covers 15 residues. The CDR3 DNA reads TGTGCCAGCAGTTTAGTAGCGGGGTACGGAGAGACCCAGTACTTC. Protein product: CASSLVAGYGETQYF.

This chain connects TRBV5-4 to TRBJ1-2, with D tentatively TRBD1 (5 bases). The length of the CDR3 is 15 residues. V was clipped by 5 bases and J by 5 bases, with 19 bases between them. Germline lookup yields CDR1 SGHNT and CDR2 YYREEE (reference sequence). The CDR3 loop reads CASRSKEGRRYGYTF. DNA of the CDR3: TGTGCCAGCAGGAGTAAAGAGGGGAGGAGATATGGCTACACCTTC.

This rearrangement joins TRBV5-5 to TRBJ1-2; 7 nucleotides match TRBD1. The V gene end was trimmed by 4 bases and the J gene end by 1 base; junction bases not matched to a gene: 13. The CDR3 has 17 amino acids. CDR1 and CDR2 (germline): SGHKS, YYEKEE (reference sequence). CDR3 protein: CASSPPGQPPINYGYTF. The CDR3 DNA sequence: TGTGCCAGCAGCCCCCCGGGACAGCCTCCGATTAACTATGGCTACACCTTC.

This clone was observed at least ten times. V is TRBV5-1 and J is TRBJ1-1; tentatively, D is TRBD1 (6 bases). The CDR3 consists of 17 residues. Looked up from germline, CDR1 is SGHRS and CDR2 is YFSETQ. V was pared by 0 bases and J by 0 bases, with 15 bases between. CDR3 amino acids: CASSLGSGQLVNTEAFF. The CDR3 DNA reads as TGCGCCAGCAGCTTGGGTTCGGGACAACTCGTGAACACTGAAGCTTTCTTT.

Note on this clone: The sample holds other DNA sequences that translate to the same CDR3. CDR3 bases: TGTGCCAGCAGTTACTCTTCTCCTCCTTACACTGAAGCTTTCTTT. Amino acids: CASSYSSPPYTEAFF. The V gene is TRBV6-5, the J gene TRBJ1-1, with D uncertain. Germline V lookup: CDR1 MNHEY, CDR2 SVGAGI. Trimming stripped 0 bases from V and 3 bases from J, with 11 bases between. This CDR3 is built from 15 residues.

This clone has just one count. The genes are TRBV2 and TRBJ1-5, with 7 bases matching TRBD1. The CDR3 loop spans 15 amino acids. Per the germline V gene, CDR1 is SNHLY and CDR2 is FYNNEI. The junction had 9 bases not matched to a gene; V was cut back by 3 bases and J by 7 bases. CDR3 region: CASSEEQGFAQPQHF. The CDR3 nucleotides read TGTGCCAGCAGTGAGGAACAGGGGTTTGCGCAGCCCCAGCATTTT. Complete variable domain (other parts from reference TRBV2 and TRBJ1-5): EPEVTQTPSHQVTQMGQEVILRCVPISNHLYFYWYRQILGQKVEFLVSFYNNEISEKSEIFDDQFSVERPDGSNFTLKIRSTKLEDSAMYFCASSEEQGFAQPQHFGDGTRLSIL.

The CDR3 sequence: CASSSHPTDSNQPQHF. CDR3 bases: TGTGCCAGCAGCTCCCACCCGACAGATAGCAATCAGCCCCAGCATTTT. The chain carries TRBV5-4 and TRBJ1-5, with D possibly being TRBD1 (5 bases). This CDR3 spans 16 amino acids. Germline CDR1 and CDR2: SGHNT and YYREEE (reference sequence). V gave up 3 bases and J gave up 0 bases, with 13 bases separating them.

V is TRBV7-3 and J is TRBJ1-2, with 8 bases lining up with TRBD1. V was clipped by 3 bases and J by 6 bases; unmatched bases: 9. CDR3 length: 15 residues. CDR1 is SGHTA and CDR2 is FQGTGA in the germline V gene. This CDR3 reads CASSLSGTGLDGYTF. CDR3 nucleotides: TGTGCCAGCAGCTTGTCTGGGACAGGCTTGGATGGCTACACCTTC.

The chain recombines TRBV28 with TRBJ1-4; 9 bases match TRBD1. The CDR3 is 15 amino acids. Germline V gives CDR1 MDHEN, CDR2 SYDVKM. J was trimmed by 8 bases and V by 6 bases; bases with no gene match: 10. CDR3 in amino acids: CASSLTGGGGEKLFF. In DNA, the CDR3 is TGTGCCAGCAGCCTTACAGGGGGCGGGGGAGAAAAACTGTTTTTT.

The table lists this clone with a few counts. The V and J genes are TRBV29-1 and TRBJ2-7, with TRBD1 matching over 9 bases. Per germline, CDR1 SQVTM and CDR2 ANQGSEA. CDR3 size: 12 residues. The ends lost 4 bases at V and 6 bases at J; junction bases unmatched: 4. CDR3 nucleotides: TGCAGCGTTGGACAGGGGGTTGCCGAGCAGTACTTC. Translating it yields CSVGQGVAEQYF.

This clone has just a few counts. This sequence joins TRBV9 and TRBJ2-2; D might be TRBD2 (5 bases). Germline V lookup: CDR1 SGDLS, CDR2 YYNGEE. This CDR3 contains 15 residues. Trimming removed 0 bases at V and 6 bases at J, with 12 bases between. The CDR3 is CASSVVSGKPGELFF. DNA for the CDR3: TGTGCCAGCAGCGTAGTGTCCGGGAAGCCCGGGGAGCTGTTTTTT. Full variable domain (outside the CDR3, taken from reference TRBV9 and TRBJ2-2): DSGVTQTPKHLITATGQRVTLRCSPRSGDLSVYWYQQSLDQGLQFLIQYYNGEERAKGNILERFSAQQFPDLHSELNLSSLELGDSALYFCASSVVSGKPGELFFGEGSRLTVL.

The chain recombines TRBV4-1 with TRBJ1-2; 8 bases fit TRBD1. Trimming took 1 base from V and 4 from J; bases not matched to a gene: 2. This CDR3 contains 14 residues. CDR1 MGHRA and CDR2 YSYEKL come from the germline V gene. The CDR3 nucleotides read TGCGCCAGCAGCCAAGCGGACAGGGTCTATGGCTACACCTTC. Translated, it gives CASSQADRVYGYTF.

This chain connects TRBV30 to TRBJ2-7, with D possibly TRBD1 on 5 matching bases. The CDR3 spans 15 residues. With 0 bases removed from V and 4 bases from J, the gap between germline ends came to 16 bases. CDR1 is GTSNPN, CDR2 SVGIG, per germline (reference sequence). The CDR3 DNA follows: TGTGCCTGGAGTGTACGGGCAGGGCGCGGTTACGAGCAGTACTTC. It translates to CAWSVRAGRGYEQYF.

The V call is TRBV3-1 (or the pseudogene TRBV3-2), the J call TRBJ2-1; 12 positions match TRBD2. V shed 1 base, J shed 10 bases, and the junction held 14 bases outside the gene matches. The CDR3 sequence is 18 residues long. Looked up from germline, CDR1 is LGHDT and CDR2 is YNNKEL (reference sequence). The CDR3: CASSQGGRLAGVSGEQFF. The CDR3 DNA sequence: TGTGCCAGCAGCCAAGGGGGTCGACTAGCGGGAGTGAGTGGAGAGCAGTTCTTC.

The V gene is TRBV6-5, the J gene TRBJ1-3; no clear D. V lost 7 bases to trimming and J lost 7 bases, with 14 bases between them. The V gene's germline CDR1 is MNHEY and CDR2 SVGAGI. The CDR3 runs 13 residues. The CDR3 is CASKSPGSNTIYF. DNA of the CDR3: TGTGCCAGCAAGAGCCCTGGGAGTAACACCATATATTTT.

This sequence joins TRBV27 and TRBJ1-1; D is perhaps TRBD1 (5 bases). Germline V CDR1 and CDR2: MNHEY, SMNVEV (reference sequence). This CDR3 is 20 amino acids long. The V end was cut by 3 bases, the J end by 0 bases, with 26 bases between. The DNA of the CDR3 is TGTGCCAGCAGTTTCTCCCCGATCCTCAGACAGAAAACCCTGAACACTGAAGCTTTCTTT. Encoded protein: CASSFSPILRQKTLNTEAFF.

This chain connects TRBV5-4 to TRBJ2-1; D is perhaps TRBD2 (5 bases). Looked up from germline, CDR1 is SGHNT and CDR2 is YYREEE (reference sequence). Trimming removed 3 bases from V and 5 bases from J, with 21 bases in between. The length of the CDR3 is 17 residues. The CDR3 DNA follows: TGTGCCAGCAGCTCGGGAAAGGACCGATCGTCTAACAATGAGCAGTTCTTC. This gives the protein CASSSGKDRSSNNEQFF.

The chain is built from TRBV5-1 and TRBJ1-1; D is ambiguous. Germline values: CDR1 SGHRS, CDR2 YFSETQ. The V gene lost 0 bases and the J gene lost 6 bases, with 9 bases spanning the gap. This CDR3 contains 13 residues. CDR3 coding DNA: TGCGCCAGCAGCTTGGAAGGAGGGCCTGAAGCTTTCTTT. As protein: CASSLEGGPEAFF.

The chain couples TRBV30 to TRBJ1-1; perhaps TRBD1 as D (6 bases). Germline CDR1 is GTSNPN and CDR2 is SVGIG (reference sequence). The germline V and J ends were trimmed by 0 bases and 2 bases, with 10 bases remaining between them. The CDR3 has 14 residues. CDR3 DNA sequence: TGTGCCTGGAGTGTAGGGGGAGTTAACACTGAAGCTTTCTTT. Its translation: CAWSVGGVNTEAFF.

The V gene is TRBV30, the J gene TRBJ1-2; D is perhaps TRBD1 (5 bases). The CDR3 length is 12 residues. V dropped 1 base and J dropped 2 bases, with 5 bases sitting between them. CDR1 and CDR2 from the germline V gene are GTSNPN and SVGIG (reference sequence). The CDR3 region has the DNA TGTGCCTGGAGTGAGGGGAACTATGGCTACACCTTC. Protein: CAWSEGNYGYTF. Together with reference TRBV30 and TRBJ1-2, the CDR3 gives the full variable domain: SQTIHQWPATLVQPVGSPLSLECTVEGTSNPNLYWYRQAAGRGLQLLFYSVGIGQISSEVPQNLSASRPQDRQFILSSKKLLLSDSGFYLCAWSEGNYGYTFGSGTRLTVV.

The chain employs TRBV29-1 and TRBJ2-5, with a weak D call TRBD2 (6 bases). CDR3 length equals 14 residues. Trimming left V 5 bases short and J 5 bases short, with 18 bases between. CDR1 is SQVTM and CDR2 is ANQGSEA in the germline V gene. CDR3 sequence: CSVPEGGRGETQYF. DNA of the CDR3: TGCAGCGTTCCGGAGGGAGGTAGAGGGGAGACCCAGTACTTC.

The chain is built from TRBV10-2 and TRBJ1-2; TRBD1 agrees at 7 bases. Germline V lookup: CDR1 WSHSY, CDR2 SAAADI. V shed 7 bases and J 6 bases; nucleotides not matched to a gene: 5. The CDR3 is 12 residues long. CDR3 sequence: CASKPGGDGYTF. The CDR3 DNA reads as TGCGCCAGCAAGCCAGGGGGTGATGGCTACACCTTC.

The rearrangement joins TRBV4-1 to TRBJ1-1; no firm D call. Germline V CDR1 and CDR2: MGHRA, YSYEKL. The CDR3 spans 14 residues. The germline V and J ends were trimmed by 5 bases and 5 bases, with 15 bases remaining between them. The CDR3 region is CASSSPTFRTEAFF. CDR3 DNA sequence: TGCGCCAGCAGCTCCCCGACATTTCGGACTGAAGCTTTCTTT.

The gene calls are TRBV27 and TRBJ2-3, with 8 bases lining up with TRBD1. The CDR3 is made up of 17 amino acids. Germline V lookup: CDR1 MNHEY, CDR2 SMNVEV (reference sequence). The ends lost 3 bases at V and 4 bases at J; junction bases unmatched: 12. The CDR3 spells CASSFSTSDRGPDTQYF. DNA for the CDR3: TGTGCCAGCAGTTTCTCAACCTCAGACAGGGGCCCAGATACGCAGTATTTT.

The chain employs TRBV28 and TRBJ1-5; no clear D. Trimming removed 3 bases from V and 6 bases from J, with 12 bases in between. Germline V gene data show CDR1 as MDHEN and CDR2 as SYDVKM. This CDR3 is 14 amino acids long. Here the CDR3 reads CASSLRAGVQPQHF. DNA for the CDR3: TGTGCCAGCAGTTTGAGGGCTGGGGTTCAGCCCCAGCATTTT. The full variable domain, rest sourced from reference TRBV28 and TRBJ1-5, is DVKVTQSSRYLVKRTGEKVFLECVQDMDHENMFWYRQDPGLGLRLIYFSYDVKMKEKGDIPEGYSVSREKKERFSLILESASTNQTSMYLCASSLRAGVQPQHFGDGTRLSIL.